A selection of T cell receptor beta chains follows, all from one sample in a study of persistence of HIV-infected CD4 T cells. These receptors have no identified antigens. Method: immunoSEQ multiplex PCR; TCRdb's copy keeps in-frame clones and lacks some. The data hold roughly 32,000 clones, with roughly four fifths observed a single time. Specimen: CD4+ T cells sorted from PBMCs after roughly 19-hour stimulation, collected from a patient who received antiretroviral therapy. These receptors originate from an adult man with HIV who was CMV-seropositive. Both conserved end residues are part of each CDR3. A D gene is named only where the DNA matches it firmly. Size is stated for part of the rows, as once, few or many counts, or as a class when the clone is expanded.

15 | TRBJ2-1 | TRBV30 | - | - | TGTGCCTGGAGTGCTGAGCTAGCCTCCTACAATGAGCAGTTCTTC | CAWSAELASYNEQFF
15 | TRBJ1-1 | TRBV2 | - | - | TGTGCCAGCAGTTGGTGGGGGAGTGAGAATTCCTCAGGTGTCTTT | CASSWWGSENSSGVF
17 | TRBJ1-1 | TRBV2 | TRBD1 | few | TGTGCCAGCAGTTCCGGGGACAGGGGGCTGATGGGCACTGAAGCTTTCTTT | CASSSGDRGLMGTEAFF
16 | TRBJ2-7 | TRBV3-1/TRBV3-2 | TRBD1 | - | TGTGCCAGCAGCCAAGTTCAGGGACAGTTTGCCTACGAGCAGTACTTC | CASSQVQGQFAYEQYF
19 | TRBJ2-4 | TRBV4-3 | - | - | TGCGCCAGCAGCCAAGATGGGACCAGTGCAAGGCTAGCCAAAAACATTCAGTACTTC | CASSQDGTSARLAKNIQYF
15 | TRBJ1-5 | TRBV6-1 | - | few | TGTGCCAGCAGTCCCCTGGGCCTTAGCAATCAGCCCCAGCATTTT | CASSPLGLSNQPQHF
14 | TRBJ1-3 | TRBV15 | - | once | TGTGCCACCAGCAGCTCCCCTCGTGGAAACACCATATATTTT | CATSSSPRGNTIYF
14 | TRBJ2-4 | TRBV11-3 | TRBD1 | - | TGTGCCAGCAGCCAGAAGACAGGGGGGAACATTCAGTACTTC | CASSQKTGGNIQYF
16 | TRBJ1-4 | TRBV19 | - | - | TGTGCCAGTAGTGAGACCGCAGGGGCAACTAATGAAAAACTGTTTTTT | CASSETAGATNEKLFF
14 | TRBJ2-4 | TRBV30 | TRBD2 | - | TGTGCCTGGAGCTTATGGACTAGCGGAAACATTCAGTACTTC | CAWSLWTSGNIQYF
15 | TRBJ1-5 | TRBV6-2/TRBV6-3 | TRBD1 | few | TGTGCCAGCAGTAGGACAGGGCTTAGCAATCAGCCCCAGCATTTT | CASSRTGLSNQPQHF
17 | TRBJ2-2 | TRBV10-3 | TRBD2 | once | TGTGCCATCAGTGAGGCGAAAGCGGGGGGGCCGACCGGGGAGCTGTTTTTT | CAISEAKAGGPTGELFF
16 | TRBJ1-3 | TRBV5-6 | TRBD1 | - | TGTGCCAGCAGCTTGGTACAGGGGGCTGGCGGAAACACCATATATTTT | CASSLVQGAGGNTIYF
16 | TRBJ1-1 | TRBV3-1/TRBV3-2 | TRBD1 | few | TGTGCCAGCAGCATCCGGGACAGGGGGCCTAACACTGAAGCTTTCTTT | CASSIRDRGPNTEAFF
14 | TRBJ1-5 | TRBV7-8 | - | - | TGTGCCAGCAGCTTAGTAGGGCCCAATCAGCCCCAGCATTTT | CASSLVGPNQPQHF
13 | TRBJ1-4 | TRBV29-1 | - | once | TGCAGCGTTGCGAGTCTTGGAAATGAAAAACTGTTTTTT | CSVASLGNEKLFF
15 | TRBJ2-3 | TRBV9 | - | - | TGTGCCAGCAGCGTAGTGCAGGGTTTTACGAATACGCAGTATTTT | CASSVVQGFTNTQYF
14 | TRBJ1-5 | TRBV6-5 | - | once | TGTGCCAGCAGCCGGGACTGGAGCAATCAGCCCCAGCATTTT | CASSRDWSNQPQHF
14 | TRBJ1-5 | TRBV7-9 | - | - | TGTGCCAGCAGCTTAGGGGTGAAGAATCAGCCCCAGCATTTT | CASSLGVKNQPQHF
14 | TRBJ1-6 | TRBV30 | - | - | TGTGCCTGGGTAGGGGGACAAGAAAATTCACCCCTCCACTTT | CAWVGGQENSPLHF
17 | TRBJ2-7 | TRBV6-2/TRBV6-3 | - | - | TGTGCCAGCAGTTCGACCCGCCACCGGGACCGATCCTACGAGCAGTACTTC | CASSSTRHRDRSYEQYF
13 | TRBJ2-6 | TRBV29-1 | - | - | TGCAGCGTTGAAGATCGGGTAACCAACGTCCTGACTTTC | CSVEDRVTNVLTF
14 | TRBJ1-1 | TRBV18 | - | - | TGTGCCAGCTCCTACCAGGCCACGAACACTGAAGCTTTCTTT | CASSYQATNTEAFF
13 | TRBJ2-3 | TRBV6-5 | - | - | TGTGCCACCCACCCACGGGGCGGGGCGATGCAGTATTTT | CATHPRGGAMQYF
15 | TRBJ2-3 | TRBV2 | TRBD2 | few | TGTGCCAGCAGGCTAGGGACTAGCGGGGCTGATACGCAGTATTTT | CASRLGTSGADTQYF
15 | TRBJ1-4 | TRBV6-5 | - | once | TGTGCCAGCAGTTACTCGGAGGGGCGGCATGAAAAACTGTTTTTT | CASSYSEGRHEKLFF
17 | TRBJ1-1 | TRBV4-1 | - | - | TGCGCCAGCAGCCCCCGAGGTCTACGCAGCCTGAACACTGAAGCTTTCTTT | CASSPRGLRSLNTEAFF
15 | TRBJ2-2 | TRBV28 | TRBD2 | - | TGTGCCAGCAGGGAACTAGCGGGGGTTGTCGGGGAGCTGTTTTTT | CASRELAGVVGELFF